This T cell receptor beta chain originates from a study of cytomegalovirus exposure and HLA in healthy donors. Whole-study context: Prior work identified some 120 million unique TCR beta sequences in about 179 million T cells.

Whole-study findings and limits: Near-uniform donor sequencing depth was presumed by presence/absence analyses. Reportedly, a later analysis found an Asian-associated ancestry cluster had fewer N-insertions than the roughly 700-donor mean.

V was cut by 3 bases and J by 8 bases, with 10 bases left in between. The length of the CDR3 is 13 residues. The V gene's germline CDR1 is MNHEY and CDR2 SMNVEV (reference sequence). In the case of this clone: Its specificity is unknown.

The PCR made use of 60 Vbeta and 13 Jbeta primers. Clones were sequenced by immunoSEQ multiplex PCR, and TCRdb holds only the in-frame ones, with some missing. The repertoire has about 40,000 clones, 55% to 75% of them found once; the top ten carry about 17%. What was sequenced was PBMCs. The receptor was isolated from a middle-aged man in good health and CMV-seropositive. The chain recombines TRBV27 with TRBJ1-4; perhaps TRBD1 as D (5 bases). DNA of the CDR3: TGTGCCAGCAGTTTCAGGGTATACGAAAAACTGTTTTTT. This gives the protein CASSFRVYEKLFF. Full variable domain (outside the CDR3, taken from reference TRBV27 and TRBJ1-4): EAQVTQNPRYLITVTGKKLTVTCSQNMNHEYMSWYRQDPGLGLRQIYYSMNVEVTDKGDVPEGYKVSRKEKRNFPLILESPSPNQTSLYFCASSFRVYEKLFFGSGTQLSVL.